This T cell receptor (beta chain) was recorded in a study of blood T cell repertoires in COVID-19. Study summary: From the United States, Italy and Spain came samples of acute and convalescent COVID-19. The analysed material was cDNA or gDNA that came from T cells, B-cell-depleted T cells, or PBMCs.

V shed 8 bases and J 8 bases; nucleotides not matched to a gene: 11. This CDR3 comprises 14 residues. Germline lookup yields CDR1 LGHDT and CDR2 YNNKEL (reference sequence). Generated by immunoSEQ multiplex PCR, the TCRdb table keeps only in-frame clones and is missing some. The sample includes about 210,000 clones, 85% to 90% of them seen just once. This clone was seen more than once but under ten times. The V call is TRBV3-1 (or the pseudogene TRBV3-2), the J call TRBJ1-4; 7 nucleotides align to TRBD1. The TCR originated in a woman aged 70-85 years with acute or convalescent COVID-19. The source material was peripheral blood. CDR3 sequence: CASRLWTGNEKLFF. The CDR3 DNA reads as TGTGCCAGCCGGCTTTGGACAGGAAACGAAAAACTGTTTTTT.